Sequencing of this T cell receptor (beta chain) was carried out in a study of blood T cell repertoires in COVID-19. At the level of the study: Material from acute and convalescent COVID-19 was sourced from the United States, Italy and Spain.

The V gene's germline CDR1 is SNHLY and CDR2 FYNNEI. CDR3 length equals 14 residues. Trimming removed 4 bases from V and 6 bases from J; junction bases left unmatched: 4. As processed by the authors: Amplification with reference gene primers provided the estimates of nucleated cell counts. Generated by immunoSEQ multiplex PCR, the TCRdb table keeps only in-frame clones and is missing some. The D gene and trimming were derived from the DNA, and the V and J assignments and clone size from that table. The sample includes some 120,000 clones, roughly 85% seen only once; the top ten take around 2%. The source is a man aged 25 to 40 with acute or convalescent COVID-19. The chain has TRBV2 and TRBJ1-2; 11 positions match TRBD1. Sequenced material: peripheral blood. CDR3: CASSGTGGQDGYTF. In DNA form, the CDR3 reads TGTGCCAGCAGTGGGACAGGGGGCCAGGATGGCTACACCTTC.